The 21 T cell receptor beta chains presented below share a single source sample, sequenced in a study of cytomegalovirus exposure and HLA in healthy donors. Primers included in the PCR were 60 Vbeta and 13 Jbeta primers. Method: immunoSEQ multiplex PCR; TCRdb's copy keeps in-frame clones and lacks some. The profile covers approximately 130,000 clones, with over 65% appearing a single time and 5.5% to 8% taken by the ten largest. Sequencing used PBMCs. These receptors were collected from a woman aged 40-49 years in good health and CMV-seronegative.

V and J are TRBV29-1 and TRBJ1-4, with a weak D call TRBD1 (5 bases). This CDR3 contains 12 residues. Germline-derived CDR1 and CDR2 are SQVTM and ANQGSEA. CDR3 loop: CSVGGGNEKLFF. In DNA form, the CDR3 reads TGCAGTGTCGGGGGGGGTAATGAAAAACTGTTTTTT.

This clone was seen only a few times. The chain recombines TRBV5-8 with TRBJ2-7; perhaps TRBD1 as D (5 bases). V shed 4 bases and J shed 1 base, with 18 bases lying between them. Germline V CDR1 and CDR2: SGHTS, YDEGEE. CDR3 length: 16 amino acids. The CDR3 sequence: CASSRSQGQGSYEQYF. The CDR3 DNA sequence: TGTGCCAGCAGCCGGTCTCAAGGGCAGGGTTCCTACGAGCAGTACTTC.

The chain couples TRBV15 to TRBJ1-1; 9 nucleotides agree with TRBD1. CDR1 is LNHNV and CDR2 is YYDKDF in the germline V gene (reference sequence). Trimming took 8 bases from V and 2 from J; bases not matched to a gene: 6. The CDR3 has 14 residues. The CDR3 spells CATDRGGPNTEAFF. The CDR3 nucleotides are TGTGCCACCGACAGGGGGGGGCCTAACACTGAAGCTTTCTTT.

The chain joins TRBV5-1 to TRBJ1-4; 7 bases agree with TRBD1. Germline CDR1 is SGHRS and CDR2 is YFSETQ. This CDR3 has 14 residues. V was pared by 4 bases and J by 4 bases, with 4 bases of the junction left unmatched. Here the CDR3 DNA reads TGCGCCAGCAGCATAGGGGGCTATAATGAAAAACTGTTTTTT. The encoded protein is CASSIGGYNEKLFF. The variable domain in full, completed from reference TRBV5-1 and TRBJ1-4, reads KAGVTQTPRYLIKTRGQQVTLSCSPISGHRSVSWYQQTPGQGLQFLFEYFSETQRNKGNFPGRFSGRQFSNSRSEMNVSTLELGDSALYLCASSIGGYNEKLFFGSGTQLSVL.

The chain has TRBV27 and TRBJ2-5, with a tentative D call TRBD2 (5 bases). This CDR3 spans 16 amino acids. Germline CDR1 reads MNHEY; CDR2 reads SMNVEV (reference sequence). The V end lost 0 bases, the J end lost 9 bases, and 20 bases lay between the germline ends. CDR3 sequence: CASSLSKSSLRRAQYF. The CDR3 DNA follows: TGTGCCAGCAGTTTATCGAAGTCGTCCCTCCGGCGGGCCCAGTACTTC.

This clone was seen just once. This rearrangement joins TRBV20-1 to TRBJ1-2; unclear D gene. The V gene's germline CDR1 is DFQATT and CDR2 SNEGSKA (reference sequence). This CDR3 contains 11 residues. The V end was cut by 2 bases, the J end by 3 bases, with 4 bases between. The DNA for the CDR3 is TGCAGTGCTAGACCAGACTATGGCTACACCTTC. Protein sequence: CSARPDYGYTF.

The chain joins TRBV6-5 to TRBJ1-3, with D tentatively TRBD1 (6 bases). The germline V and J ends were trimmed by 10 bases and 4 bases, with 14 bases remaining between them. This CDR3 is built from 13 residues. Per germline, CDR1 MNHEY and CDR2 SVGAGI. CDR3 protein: CATRGQGGNTIYF. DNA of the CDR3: TGTGCCACTCGCGGCCAGGGGGGAAACACCATATATTTT.

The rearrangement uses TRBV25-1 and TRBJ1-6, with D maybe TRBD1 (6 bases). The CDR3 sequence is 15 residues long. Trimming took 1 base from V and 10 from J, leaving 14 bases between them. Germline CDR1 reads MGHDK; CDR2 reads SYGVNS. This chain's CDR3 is CASSEWGAGDSPLHF. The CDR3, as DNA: TGTGCCAGCAGTGAATGGGGGGCGGGGGACTCACCCCTCCACTTT. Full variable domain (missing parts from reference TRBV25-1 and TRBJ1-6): EADIYQTPRYLVIGTGKKITLECSQTMGHDKMYWYQQDPGMELHLIHYSYGVNSTEKGDLSSESTVSRIRTEHFPLTLESARPSHTSQYLCASSEWGAGDSPLHFGNGTRLTVT.

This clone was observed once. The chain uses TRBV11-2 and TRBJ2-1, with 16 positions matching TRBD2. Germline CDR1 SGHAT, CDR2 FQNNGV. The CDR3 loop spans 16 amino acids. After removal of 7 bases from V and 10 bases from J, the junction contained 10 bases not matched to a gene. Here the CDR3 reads CASTGTSGRARGEQFF. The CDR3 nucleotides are TGTGCCAGCACCGGGACTAGCGGGAGGGCTCGGGGCGAGCAGTTCTTC.

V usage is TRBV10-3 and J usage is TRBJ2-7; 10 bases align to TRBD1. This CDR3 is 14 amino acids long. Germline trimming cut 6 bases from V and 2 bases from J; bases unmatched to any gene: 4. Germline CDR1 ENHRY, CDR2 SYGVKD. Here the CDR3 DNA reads TGTGCCATCAGGTCGGACAGGGGGGCCTACGAGCAGTACTTC. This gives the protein CAIRSDRGAYEQYF.

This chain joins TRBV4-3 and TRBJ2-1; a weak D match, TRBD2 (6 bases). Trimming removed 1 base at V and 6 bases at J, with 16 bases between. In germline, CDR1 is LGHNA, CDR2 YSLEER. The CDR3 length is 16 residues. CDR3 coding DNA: TGCGCCAGCAGCCAAGGACTAGTTTCGAAGGGCAATGAGCAGTTCTTC. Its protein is CASSQGLVSKGNEQFF.

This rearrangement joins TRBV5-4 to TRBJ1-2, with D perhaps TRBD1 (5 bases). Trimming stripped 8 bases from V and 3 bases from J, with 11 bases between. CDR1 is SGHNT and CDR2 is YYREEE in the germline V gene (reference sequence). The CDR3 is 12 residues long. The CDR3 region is CASGGVDYGYTF. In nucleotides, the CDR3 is TGTGCCAGTGGAGGGGTGGACTATGGCTACACCTTC.

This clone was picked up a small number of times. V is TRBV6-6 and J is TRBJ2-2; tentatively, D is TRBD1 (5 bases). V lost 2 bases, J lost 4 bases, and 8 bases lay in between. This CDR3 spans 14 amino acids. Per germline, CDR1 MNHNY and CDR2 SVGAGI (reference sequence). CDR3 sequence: CASSYAGFTGELFF. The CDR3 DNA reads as TGTGCCAGCAGTTACGCAGGGTTCACCGGGGAGCTGTTTTTT.

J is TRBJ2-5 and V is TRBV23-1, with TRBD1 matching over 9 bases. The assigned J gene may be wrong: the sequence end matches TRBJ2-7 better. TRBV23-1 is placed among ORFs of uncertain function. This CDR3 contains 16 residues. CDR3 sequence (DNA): TGCGCCAGCAGTCGCCACAGGGGGCCCTTAGGGAACGAGCAGTACTTC. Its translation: CASSRHRGPLGNEQYF.

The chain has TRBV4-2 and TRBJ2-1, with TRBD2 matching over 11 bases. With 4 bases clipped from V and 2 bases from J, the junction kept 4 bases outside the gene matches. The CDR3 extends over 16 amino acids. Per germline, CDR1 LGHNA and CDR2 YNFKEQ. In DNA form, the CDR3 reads TGTGCCAGCAGCCTCCCTAGCGGGAGGACCTACAATGAGCAGTTCTTC. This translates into CASSLPSGRTYNEQFF.

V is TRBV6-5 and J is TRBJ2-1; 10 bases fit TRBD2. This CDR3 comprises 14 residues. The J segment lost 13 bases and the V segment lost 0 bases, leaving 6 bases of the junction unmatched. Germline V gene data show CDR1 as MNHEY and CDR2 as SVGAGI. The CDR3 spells CASSYSILAGRQFF. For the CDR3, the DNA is TGTGCCAGCAGTTACTCGATACTAGCGGGGCGCCAGTTCTTC.

The CDR3 region is CASSLGLRGQTDTQYF. The CDR3 DNA is TGTGCCAGCAGCTTGGGACTCAGAGGACAAACAGATACGCAGTATTTT. The chain has TRBV5-4 and TRBJ2-3; the D gene is possibly TRBD1 (5 bases). Germline V CDR1 and CDR2: SGHNT, YYREEE (reference sequence). Deletions cut 0 bases from V and 3 bases from J, with 14 bases between. The CDR3 is 16 residues long.

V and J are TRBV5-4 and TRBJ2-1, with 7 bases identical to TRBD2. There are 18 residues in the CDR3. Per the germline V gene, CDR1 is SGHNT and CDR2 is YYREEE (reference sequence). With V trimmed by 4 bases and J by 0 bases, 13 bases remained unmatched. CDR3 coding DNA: TGTGCCAGCAGCACGGGTGGCCCTAGCGGTAGCTCCTACAATGAGCAGTTCTTC. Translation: CASSTGGPSGSSYNEQFF.

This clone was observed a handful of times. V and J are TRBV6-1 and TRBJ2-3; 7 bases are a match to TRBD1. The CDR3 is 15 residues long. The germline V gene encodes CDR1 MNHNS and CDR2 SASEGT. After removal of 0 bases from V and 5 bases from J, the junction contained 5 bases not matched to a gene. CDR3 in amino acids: CASSEAKGARDTQYF. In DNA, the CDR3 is TGTGCCAGCAGTGAAGCGAAGGGGGCAAGAGATACGCAGTATTTT.

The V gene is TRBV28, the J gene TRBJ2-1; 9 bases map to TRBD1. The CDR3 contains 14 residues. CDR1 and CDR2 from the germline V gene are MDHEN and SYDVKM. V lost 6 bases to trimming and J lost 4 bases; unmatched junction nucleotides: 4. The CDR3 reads CASRPGQGYNEQFF. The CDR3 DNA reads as TGTGCCAGCAGGCCGGGACAGGGATACAATGAGCAGTTCTTC.

DNA for the CDR3: TGTGCCAGCAGTTTCCCAGGGCCAGACCAGTACTTC. Translation gives CASSFPGPDQYF. The chain combines TRBV28 with TRBJ2-7, with D perhaps matching TRBD1 (5 bases). The V and J ends lost 3 bases and 10 bases respectively, with 13 bases between them. Germline-derived CDR1 and CDR2 are MDHEN and SYDVKM. The CDR3 spans 12 residues.